This entry describes one TCR beta chain. Grouping used clinical history reported by participants in a survey and questionnaire. Two consecutive negative NP/OP PCR tests, clearance, or resolved symptoms defined Cohort 3 recovery. This record belongs to a study of blood T cell repertoires in COVID-19. The CDR3 length is 15 residues. V gave up 0 bases and J gave up 8 bases; unmatched junction bases: 4. Methods used by the authors: Quantification of nucleated cells was approximated via reference gene primer amplification. Profiling relied on immunoSEQ multiplex PCR, and the TCRdb table lists in-frame clones only, not all of them. The D gene and trimming were derived from the DNA, and the V and J assignments and clone size from that table. The sample lists under 200,000 clones; about 88% were seen once.

The sequencing input was PBMCs or T cells enriched from blood (not recorded which). The TCR originated in a middle-aged man who had recovered from COVID-19. The J gene is TRBJ1-6, the V gene TRBV23-1, with 7 bases lining up with TRBD1. TRBV23-1 carries the ORF label, with uncertain function. The CDR3 DNA follows: TGCGCCAGCAGTCAATCGAGGCAGGGGGATTCACCCCTCCACTTT. Residues: CASSQSRQGDSPLHF.